A selection of T cell receptor beta chains follows, all from one sample in a study of cytomegalovirus exposure and HLA in healthy donors. Sequencing used immunoSEQ multiplex PCR; TCRdb keeps in-frame clones, though not all of them. Among over 100,000 clones listed, about 86% were seen once. The sample taken for sequencing was PBMCs. All receptors derive from a woman aged 30 to 39 in good health and CMV-seronegative. Both conserved end residues are part of each CDR3. D genes are given only for firm matches. Rows may omit the clone size; those that give it use once, few, many or a size class.

CDR3 DNA: TGTGCCAGCAGCCCTCCCTCGGGGGTAAGCTCCTACGAGCAGTACTTC
CDR3 protein: CASSPPSGVSSYEQYF
D gene: NA
clone size: once
J gene: TRBJ2-7
V gene: TRBV7-6

CDR3 DNA: TGTGCCAGCAGCTTAGAATATAGCAATCAGCCCCAGCATTTT
CDR3 protein: CASSLEYSNQPQHF
D gene: NA
clone size: NA
J gene: TRBJ1-5
V gene: TRBV7-2

CDR3 DNA: TGTGCCAGCAGTTTGTATACCGGGGGGCGCGCTGAAGCTTTCTTT
CDR3 protein: CASSLYTGGRAEAFF
D gene: NA
clone size: NA
J gene: TRBJ1-1
V gene: TRBV28

CDR3 DNA: TGTGCCAGCAGCGTCGAGGGTGGTCTTATCCAAGAGACCCAGTACTTC
CDR3 protein: CASSVEGGLIQETQYF
D gene: NA
clone size: NA
J gene: TRBJ2-5
V gene: TRBV11-2

CDR3 DNA: TGTGCCAGCAGCTTCTGGAGTCAAGAGACCCAGTACTTC
CDR3 protein: CASSFWSQETQYF
D gene: NA
clone size: NA
J gene: TRBJ2-5
V gene: TRBV7-7

CDR3 DNA: TGTGCCTGGAGTGGACAGAACACTGAAGCTTTCTTT
CDR3 protein: CAWSGQNTEAFF
D gene: NA
clone size: NA
J gene: TRBJ1-1
V gene: TRBV30

CDR3 DNA: TGTGCCAGCAGCGTAGCAGCCCAGGCCTCGAACACTGAAGCTTTCTTT
CDR3 protein: CASSVAAQASNTEAFF
D gene: NA
clone size: few
J gene: TRBJ1-1
V gene: TRBV9

CDR3 DNA: TGTGCCAGCAGTGAAGAGGGGGGGTCCACTGAAGCTTTCTTT
CDR3 protein: CASSEEGGSTEAFF
D gene: NA
clone size: NA
J gene: TRBJ1-1
V gene: TRBV6-1

CDR3 DNA: TGTGCCAGCAGCACATCCAACTATGGCTACACCTTC
CDR3 protein: CASSTSNYGYTF
D gene: NA
clone size: NA
J gene: TRBJ1-2
V gene: TRBV11-2

CDR3 DNA: TGTGCCAGCAGTTATGGCGGGCCAGCCTACGAGCAGTACTTC
CDR3 protein: CASSYGGPAYEQYF
D gene: NA
clone size: once
J gene: TRBJ2-7
V gene: TRBV6-6

CDR3 DNA: TGTGCCAGCAGCTTCGTGGAGCAGTTCTTC
CDR3 protein: CASSFVEQFF
D gene: NA
clone size: few
J gene: TRBJ2-1
V gene: TRBV7-2

CDR3 DNA: TGTGCCAGCAGTTTAAGGACTAGCGGGGGGGGCACAGATACGCAGTATTTT
CDR3 protein: CASSLRTSGGGTDTQYF
D gene: TRBD2
clone size: NA
J gene: TRBJ2-3
V gene: TRBV27

CDR3 DNA: TGTGCCAGCAGCTTAGAAGCCACAGCCGTTAATGAAAAACTGTTTTTT
CDR3 protein: CASSLEATAVNEKLFF
D gene: NA
clone size: NA
J gene: TRBJ1-4
V gene: TRBV7-9

CDR3 DNA: TGTGCCAGCATCAGGGAACAGGGGACAACCTACGAGCAGTACTTC
CDR3 protein: CASIREQGTTYEQYF
D gene: TRBD1
clone size: NA
J gene: TRBJ2-7
V gene: TRBV6-6

CDR3 DNA: TGTGCCAGCAAGGGACAGGGGCCATACGAGCAGTACTTC
CDR3 protein: CASKGQGPYEQYF
D gene: TRBD1
clone size: NA
J gene: TRBJ2-7
V gene: TRBV6-5

CDR3 DNA: TGTGCCAGCACCCCGAGCCAAGCTCTGACAGATACGCAGTATTTT
CDR3 protein: CASTPSQALTDTQYF
D gene: NA
clone size: NA
J gene: TRBJ2-3
V gene: TRBV6-6

CDR3 DNA: TGCGCCAGCAGTGGAGGGGGCGAGCAGTACTTC
CDR3 protein: CASSGGGEQYF
D gene: NA
clone size: few
J gene: TRBJ2-7
V gene: TRBV10-1

CDR3 DNA: TGTGCCAGCAGCTTGGCCCTAGCGGGAGAAGCCGGGGAGCTGTTTTTT
CDR3 protein: CASSLALAGEAGELFF
D gene: TRBD2
clone size: NA
J gene: TRBJ2-2
V gene: TRBV5-4

CDR3 DNA: TGCGCCAGCAGCCTTAGAGGGGGAGAACTTCCCTATGGCTACACCTTC
CDR3 protein: CASSLRGGELPYGYTF
D gene: NA
clone size: NA
J gene: TRBJ1-2
V gene: TRBV4-1

CDR3 DNA: TGTGCCAGCAGCGGGACAGGCCAGGGCTATGGCTACACCTTC
CDR3 protein: CASSGTGQGYGYTF
D gene: TRBD1
clone size: once
J gene: TRBJ1-2
V gene: TRBV6-5

CDR3 DNA: TGCAGCGCCTACGCGAGGGGACAGGAGGAATACGAGCAGTACTTC
CDR3 protein: CSAYARGQEEYEQYF
D gene: TRBD1
clone size: few
J gene: TRBJ2-7
V gene: TRBV29-1

CDR3 DNA: TGTGCCAGTAGTATAGATTACAGGGATCTAGCCAAAAACATTCAGTACTTC
CDR3 protein: CASSIDYRDLAKNIQYF
D gene: NA
clone size: few
J gene: TRBJ2-4
V gene: TRBV19

CDR3 DNA: TGTGCCAGCAGTTTAGGGACAGGGGGCTATGGCTACACCTTC
CDR3 protein: CASSLGTGGYGYTF
D gene: TRBD1
clone size: NA
J gene: TRBJ1-2
V gene: TRBV28

CDR3 DNA: TGTGCCAGCAGCGTAGGAAGCGGTACAATCTCCTACGAGCAGTACTTC
CDR3 protein: CASSVGSGTISYEQYF
D gene: NA
clone size: once
J gene: TRBJ2-7
V gene: TRBV9

CDR3 DNA: TGTGCCAGCAGCCAGTACGGGGGAGCAGATACGCAGTATTTT
CDR3 protein: CASSQYGGADTQYF
D gene: NA
clone size: NA
J gene: TRBJ2-3
V gene: TRBV27

CDR3 DNA: TGTGCCAGCTCACCGGACAGCTACTATGGCTACACCTTC
CDR3 protein: CASSPDSYYGYTF
D gene: NA
clone size: NA
J gene: TRBJ1-2
V gene: TRBV18

CDR3 DNA: TGTGCCAGTAGTAGGGCGGGACAGCTGAACATTCAGTACTTC
CDR3 protein: CASSRAGQLNIQYF
D gene: NA
clone size: NA
J gene: TRBJ2-4
V gene: TRBV19

CDR3 DNA: TGCGCCAGTGCACAGGGGATGAACACTGAAGCTTTCTTT
CDR3 protein: CASAQGMNTEAFF
D gene: TRBD1
clone size: NA
J gene: TRBJ1-1
V gene: TRBV5-1

CDR3 DNA: TGTGCCAGCAGCATGCTAGCGGGTGACTACGAGCAGTACTTC
CDR3 protein: CASSMLAGDYEQYF
D gene: TRBD2
clone size: NA
J gene: TRBJ2-7
V gene: TRBV7-9

CDR3 DNA: TGTGCCAGCTCACCAGGAGGAGGCGAGCAGTACTTC
CDR3 protein: CASSPGGGEQYF
D gene: NA
clone size: few
J gene: TRBJ2-7
V gene: TRBV18

CDR3 DNA: TGCGCCAGCAGTTCGGGACAGGGGATTGACAATGAGCAGTTCTTC
CDR3 protein: CASSSGQGIDNEQFF
D gene: TRBD1
clone size: NA
J gene: TRBJ2-1
V gene: TRBV5-1

CDR3 DNA: TGTGCCAGCTCACCAAACGTCAACAGCCACACAGATACGCAGTATTTT
CDR3 protein: CASSPNVNSHTDTQYF
D gene: NA
clone size: NA
J gene: TRBJ2-3
V gene: TRBV18

CDR3 DNA: TGTGCCATCAGTGAAACGGCTAGCGGGCTGTACACAGATACGCAGTATTTT
CDR3 protein: CAISETASGLYTDTQYF
D gene: TRBD2
clone size: NA
J gene: TRBJ2-3
V gene: TRBV10-3

CDR3 DNA: TGTGCCACAACGGGACAGATCACCGGGGAGCTGTTTTTT
CDR3 protein: CATTGQITGELFF
D gene: TRBD1
clone size: NA
J gene: TRBJ2-2
V gene: TRBV2

CDR3 DNA: TGTGCCAGCAGTGGAGGCAATCAGCCCCAGCATTTT
CDR3 protein: CASSGGNQPQHF
D gene: NA
clone size: NA
J gene: TRBJ1-5
V gene: TRBV6-1

CDR3 DNA: TGTGCCACAGGACAGCAAGAGACCCAGTACTTC
CDR3 protein: CATGQQETQYF
D gene: NA
clone size: NA
J gene: TRBJ2-5
V gene: TRBV28

CDR3 DNA: TGTGCCAGCAGCTTAGGGCTAAACACCGGGGAGCTGTTTTTT
CDR3 protein: CASSLGLNTGELFF
D gene: NA
clone size: NA
J gene: TRBJ2-2
V gene: TRBV13

CDR3 DNA: TGCAGCGTTGGACGGCTAGCGGGTCAATCCTACAATGAGCAGTTCTTC
CDR3 protein: CSVGRLAGQSYNEQFF
D gene: TRBD2
clone size: NA
J gene: TRBJ2-1
V gene: TRBV29-1

CDR3 DNA: TGTGCCAGCAGTCCGCGACAGACCTATGGCTACACCTTC
CDR3 protein: CASSPRQTYGYTF
D gene: NA
clone size: NA
J gene: TRBJ1-2
V gene: TRBV27

CDR3 DNA: TGTGCCAGCAGCTCAGTAGGATGGCAGGGGGCCACCTATGGCTACACCTTC
CDR3 protein: CASSSVGWQGATYGYTF
D gene: TRBD1
clone size: NA
J gene: TRBJ1-2
V gene: TRBV5-8

CDR3 DNA: TGTGCCAGCAGTTATGCGTCGGCTAGCCATACCTACGAGCAGTACTTC
CDR3 protein: CASSYASASHTYEQYF
D gene: NA
clone size: NA
J gene: TRBJ2-7
V gene: TRBV6-5

CDR3 DNA: TGTGCCAGCTTTACAGGGGGCGCACGGGGCTACACCTTC
CDR3 protein: CASFTGGARGYTF
D gene: TRBD1
clone size: NA
J gene: TRBJ1-2
V gene: TRBV18

CDR3 DNA: TGTGCCAGTAGTATCCCCTACCACCGGGGGGTCACCGGGGAGCTGTTTTTT
CDR3 protein: CASSIPYHRGVTGELFF
D gene: TRBD2
clone size: NA
J gene: TRBJ2-2
V gene: TRBV19

CDR3 DNA: TGTGCCAGTCTTAGGGGGCGCGGAACTAATGAAAAACTGTTTTTT
CDR3 protein: CASLRGRGTNEKLFF
D gene: TRBD1
clone size: NA
J gene: TRBJ1-4
V gene: TRBV28

CDR3 DNA: TGTGCCAGCAGTGACAGCGAGAGCTCCTACGAGCAGTACTTC
CDR3 protein: CASSDSESSYEQYF
D gene: NA
clone size: few
J gene: TRBJ2-7
V gene: TRBV2

CDR3 DNA: TGTGCCAGCAGTTTCTCCGTCGGGGGGGCCTATGGCTACACCTTC
CDR3 protein: CASSFSVGGAYGYTF
D gene: NA
clone size: NA
J gene: TRBJ1-2
V gene: TRBV27

CDR3 DNA: TGTGCCAGCAGCTTAGGACTAGCGGAAGCCACAGATACGCAGTATTTT
CDR3 protein: CASSLGLAEATDTQYF
D gene: TRBD2
clone size: NA
J gene: TRBJ2-3
V gene: TRBV7-6